This is a list of T cell receptor beta chains from one sample in a study of shared clonotypes between healthy human individuals. Using immunoSEQ multiplex PCR, the repertoire was profiled, and TCRdb retains in-frame clones only, with some absent. The table includes about 610,000 clones, approximately 97% detected once. The sequenced material came from naive CD4+ T cells sorted from blood. Source of these receptors: a woman younger than 45 in good health. CDR3s include the opening cysteine and the closing phenylalanine or tryptophan. Fields, in order: J gene, clone size, CDR3 length, D gene, V gene, CDR3 DNA, CDR3 protein. The D gene is left open where the match is weak. Clone size is shown for a subset of rows, as once, few, many or a class of expanded clone.

j_gene: TRBJ1-5
abundance: NA
len: 17
d_gene: TRBD1
v_gene: TRBV4-1
CDR3nt: TGCGCCAGCAGCCATGGCCCAGGGACAGTCAGCAATCAGCCCCAGCATTTT
CDR3aa: CASSHGPGTVSNQPQHF

j_gene: TRBJ1-2
abundance: few
len: 14
d_gene: NA
v_gene: TRBV7-9
CDR3nt: TGTGCCAGCAGCCCGCCATCGGGAGAGGATGGCTACACCTTC
CDR3aa: CASSPPSGEDGYTF

j_gene: TRBJ2-7
abundance: once
len: 15
d_gene: TRBD1
v_gene: TRBV4-2
CDR3nt: TGTGCCAGCAGCACCTGGACAGGGCCTGTGAACGAGCAGTACTTC
CDR3aa: CASSTWTGPVNEQYF

j_gene: TRBJ2-3
abundance: NA
len: 16
d_gene: TRBD2
v_gene: TRBV7-3
CDR3nt: TGTGCCAGCAGCTCCAATCCGGCTAGCGGAGTCGATACGCAGTATTTT
CDR3aa: CASSSNPASGVDTQYF

j_gene: TRBJ2-7
abundance: NA
len: 14
d_gene: NA
v_gene: TRBV10-1
CDR3nt: TGCGCCAGCAGTGAGGTCGGACTGAACTACGAGCAGTACTTC
CDR3aa: CASSEVGLNYEQYF

j_gene: TRBJ1-1
abundance: NA
len: 14
d_gene: TRBD1
v_gene: TRBV6-5
CDR3nt: TGTGCCAGCACCAAGACAGGGGTAAGACCTGAAGCTTTCTTT
CDR3aa: CASTKTGVRPEAFF

j_gene: TRBJ2-1
abundance: NA
len: 17
d_gene: TRBD2
v_gene: TRBV4-2
CDR3nt: TGTGCCAGCAGCTTGGTCACGACTAGCGGGAGTTCAAATGAGCAGTTCTTC
CDR3aa: CASSLVTTSGSSNEQFF

j_gene: TRBJ1-4
abundance: NA
len: 13
d_gene: NA
v_gene: TRBV4-1
CDR3nt: TGCGCCAGCAGCCTAACAGCTAATGAAAAACTGTTTTTT
CDR3aa: CASSLTANEKLFF

j_gene: TRBJ2-3
abundance: NA
len: 15
d_gene: TRBD1
v_gene: TRBV2
CDR3nt: TGTGCCAGCAGGCGGACAGGGGCGTACACAGATACGCAGTATTTT
CDR3aa: CASRRTGAYTDTQYF

j_gene: TRBJ2-7
abundance: NA
len: 11
d_gene: NA
v_gene: TRBV28
CDR3nt: TGTGCCAGCAACCAGGGCTACGAGCAGTACTTC
CDR3aa: CASNQGYEQYF

j_gene: TRBJ2-1
abundance: NA
len: 14
d_gene: NA
v_gene: TRBV11-3
CDR3nt: TGTGCCAGCAGCTTAGGGCCAGGGGCGTATGAGCAGTTCTTC
CDR3aa: CASSLGPGAYEQFF

j_gene: TRBJ2-7
abundance: NA
len: 17
d_gene: NA
v_gene: TRBV27
CDR3nt: TGTGCCAGCAGGCCCCGGGGCTACGAGCACCCGCCCTACGAGCAGTACTTC
CDR3aa: CASRPRGYEHPPYEQYF

j_gene: TRBJ2-2
abundance: once
len: 14
d_gene: NA
v_gene: TRBV4-1
CDR3nt: TGCGCCAGCAGCCAAGGGGGGGACACCGGGGAGCTGTTTTTT
CDR3aa: CASSQGGDTGELFF

j_gene: TRBJ1-4
abundance: NA
len: 17
d_gene: TRBD1
v_gene: TRBV28
CDR3nt: TGTGCCAGCAGTGACGGTGGGACAGGGGTTCCGGGTGAAAAACTGTTTTTT
CDR3aa: CASSDGGTGVPGEKLFF

j_gene: TRBJ1-5
abundance: NA
len: 13
d_gene: NA
v_gene: TRBV15
CDR3nt: TGTGCCACCAGCAGGGATTTCGGTCAGCCCCAGCATTTT
CDR3aa: CATSRDFGQPQHF

j_gene: TRBJ2-7
abundance: few
len: 11
d_gene: NA
v_gene: TRBV19
CDR3nt: TGTGCCAGTAGTATTAGGTACGAGCAGTACTTC
CDR3aa: CASSIRYEQYF

j_gene: TRBJ2-1
abundance: NA
len: 16
d_gene: TRBD2
v_gene: TRBV7-9
CDR3nt: TGTGCCAGCAGCTTAAGCTATAGCGGGAGTACCAATGAGCAGTTCTTC
CDR3aa: CASSLSYSGSTNEQFF

j_gene: TRBJ2-7
abundance: NA
len: 16
d_gene: TRBD2
v_gene: TRBV5-1
CDR3nt: TGCGCCAGCAGCTTGGGCCCCCTGGGCGGGAGGTTCGAGCAGTACTTC
CDR3aa: CASSLGPLGGRFEQYF

j_gene: TRBJ2-7
abundance: NA
len: 16
d_gene: TRBD2
v_gene: TRBV28
CDR3nt: TGTGCCAGCAGGCGGACGAGACTAGCGGGAGCATCCGAGCAGTACTTC
CDR3aa: CASRRTRLAGASEQYF

j_gene: TRBJ2-1
abundance: NA
len: 16
d_gene: NA
v_gene: TRBV19
CDR3nt: TGTGCCAGTAGTATAACCGCCGGGAGCTCCTACAATGAGCAGTTCTTC
CDR3aa: CASSITAGSSYNEQFF

j_gene: TRBJ2-1
abundance: NA
len: 16
d_gene: TRBD2
v_gene: TRBV11-2
CDR3nt: TGTGCCAGCAGCACGATAGCGGGAGTATCCTACAATGAGCAGTTCTTC
CDR3aa: CASSTIAGVSYNEQFF

j_gene: TRBJ2-7
abundance: NA
len: 15
d_gene: NA
v_gene: TRBV4-1
CDR3nt: TGCGCCAGCAGCCGTACACAGGATACCCCCTACGAGCAGTACTTC
CDR3aa: CASSRTQDTPYEQYF

j_gene: TRBJ2-2
abundance: NA
len: 13
d_gene: NA
v_gene: TRBV5-4
CDR3nt: TGTGCCAGCAGCTTGGTAGGGAGCGGGGAGCTGTTTTTT
CDR3aa: CASSLVGSGELFF

j_gene: TRBJ2-7
abundance: NA
len: 14
d_gene: NA
v_gene: TRBV6-6
CDR3nt: TGTGCCAGCAGCCGGGCTGTGGCAGAAGTGTGGCAGTACTTC
CDR3aa: CASSRAVAEVWQYF

j_gene: TRBJ1-5
abundance: NA
len: 12
d_gene: NA
v_gene: TRBV27
CDR3nt: TGTGCCAGCAGTACAGGGAATCAGCCCCAGCATTTT
CDR3aa: CASSTGNQPQHF

j_gene: TRBJ2-3
abundance: NA
len: 16
d_gene: NA
v_gene: TRBV5-1
CDR3nt: TGCGCCAGCAGCTTGGATCATGGACAGAACACAGATACGCAGTATTTT
CDR3aa: CASSLDHGQNTDTQYF

j_gene: TRBJ2-2
abundance: few
len: 11
d_gene: NA
v_gene: TRBV2
CDR3nt: TGTGCCAGCAGTGTGTCCGGGGAGCTGTTTTTT
CDR3aa: CASSVSGELFF

j_gene: TRBJ1-5
abundance: NA
len: 17
d_gene: NA
v_gene: TRBV28
CDR3nt: TGTGCCAGCAGTTTGGCGTCGGAGGGGGGCGAGGGACAGCCCCAGCATTTT
CDR3aa: CASSLASEGGEGQPQHF

j_gene: TRBJ2-1
abundance: NA
len: 16
d_gene: TRBD2
v_gene: TRBV18
CDR3nt: TGTGCCAGCTCATCCCAGAGGGAGGGTGTGTTCAATGAGCAGTTCTTC
CDR3aa: CASSSQREGVFNEQFF

j_gene: TRBJ2-1
abundance: NA
len: 15
d_gene: TRBD2
v_gene: TRBV7-2
CDR3nt: TGTGCCAGCAGCTTACTAGCGGGAACTTATAATGAGCAGTTCTTC
CDR3aa: CASSLLAGTYNEQFF

j_gene: TRBJ1-4
abundance: NA
len: 13
d_gene: TRBD1
v_gene: TRBV7-2
CDR3nt: TGTGCCAGCAGCTTTTCAGGGGGGGAAAAACTGTTTTTT
CDR3aa: CASSFSGGEKLFF

j_gene: TRBJ2-1
abundance: NA
len: 11
d_gene: NA
v_gene: TRBV20-1
CDR3nt: TGCAGTGCTAGGGCTAATCCTGAGCAGTTCTTC
CDR3aa: CSARANPEQFF

j_gene: TRBJ1-5
abundance: NA
len: 16
d_gene: NA
v_gene: TRBV28
CDR3nt: TGTGCCAGCAGTTTTGGAACTCGATATAGCAATCAGCCCCAGCATTTT
CDR3aa: CASSFGTRYSNQPQHF

j_gene: TRBJ2-2
abundance: NA
len: 13
d_gene: NA
v_gene: TRBV5-4
CDR3nt: TGTGCCTCAAACGAGGTAAACACCGGGGAGCTGTTTTTT
CDR3aa: CASNEVNTGELFF

j_gene: TRBJ2-7
abundance: once
len: 14
d_gene: TRBD1
v_gene: TRBV6-5
CDR3nt: TGTGCCAGCAGACCCGACAGGGCCTCCTACGAGCAGTACTTC
CDR3aa: CASRPDRASYEQYF

j_gene: TRBJ2-5
abundance: NA
len: 13
d_gene: NA
v_gene: TRBV7-2
CDR3nt: TGTGCCAGCAGACGGGGATACCAAGAGACCCAGTACTTC
CDR3aa: CASRRGYQETQYF

j_gene: TRBJ2-3
abundance: NA
len: 17
d_gene: TRBD2
v_gene: TRBV29-1
CDR3nt: TGCAGCGTTCATAGACTAGCGGGAGTCGCGGGCACAGATACGCAGTATTTT
CDR3aa: CSVHRLAGVAGTDTQYF

j_gene: TRBJ1-1
abundance: NA
len: 16
d_gene: NA
v_gene: TRBV7-8
CDR3nt: TGTGCCAGCAGCTCCGAAAGCGGAAGAATGGGCACTGAAGCTTTCTTT
CDR3aa: CASSSESGRMGTEAFF

j_gene: TRBJ2-1
abundance: NA
len: 15
d_gene: NA
v_gene: TRBV7-9
CDR3nt: TGTGCCAGCAGCCTCTACCCTACGGGGTCCGATGAGCAGTTCTTC
CDR3aa: CASSLYPTGSDEQFF

j_gene: TRBJ2-1
abundance: once
len: 14
d_gene: NA
v_gene: TRBV9
CDR3nt: TGTGCCAGCAGCGTAGGTGGCACCGACAATGAGCAGTTCTTC
CDR3aa: CASSVGGTDNEQFF

j_gene: TRBJ2-7
abundance: NA
len: 18
d_gene: TRBD2
v_gene: TRBV10-2
CDR3nt: TGCGCCAGACGGGGGGACTCTACAAATATTTACACAAATTCCGAGCAGTACTTC
CDR3aa: CARRGDSTNIYTNSEQYF